The 6 T cell receptor beta chains below all came from one sample that was sequenced in a study of cytomegalovirus exposure and HLA in healthy donors. Vbeta (60) and Jbeta (13) primers were used in the PCR. Clones were sequenced by immunoSEQ multiplex PCR, and TCRdb holds only the in-frame ones, with some missing. Found here are 100,000 to 150,000 clones, around four fifths of them singletons; the top ten hold roughly 7.2%. Source material: PBMCs. The receptor source for this set is a male donor in good health and CMV-seronegative.

DNA for the CDR3: TGTGCCAGCATTTGGGGCAGTAGGAACACTGAAGCTTTCTTT. Translated, it gives CASIWGSRNTEAFF. This chain joins TRBV28 and TRBJ1-1; D perhaps matches TRBD1 (5 bases). V was trimmed by 7 bases and J by 1 base, leaving 13 bases between them. Germline V gene sequence: CDR1 MDHEN, CDR2 SYDVKM. The CDR3 covers 14 residues.

This chain links TRBV6-1 with TRBJ2-1, with 9 bases fitting TRBD1. The CDR3 has 14 residues. Unmatched junction bases numbered 6, after V lost 5 bases and J lost 7 bases. Germline V CDR1 and CDR2: MNHNS, SASEGT. The CDR3 coding sequence is TGTGCCAGCAGTTGGGACAGGGTTAAGAATGAGCAGTTCTTC. Residues: CASSWDRVKNEQFF.

The V call is TRBV10-2, the J call TRBJ2-7; TRBD1 matches at 8 bases. V trimming: 6 bases; J trimming: 4 bases; junction bases outside the gene matches: 8. CDR1 is WSHSY, CDR2 SAAADI, per germline. CDR3 length equals 14 residues. CDR3 protein: CASRIDRGAYEQYF. DNA of the CDR3: TGCGCCAGCAGGATAGACAGGGGCGCTTACGAGCAGTACTTC.

The rearrangement uses TRBV5-6 and TRBJ1-1; D is undetermined. V lost 0 bases to trimming and J lost 3 bases, with 9 bases between them. The CDR3 sequence is 14 residues long. Germline CDR1 reads SGHDT; CDR2 reads YYEEEE. CDR3 in amino acids: CASSLGAAYTEAFF. The CDR3 nucleotides are TGTGCCAGCAGCTTGGGGGCCGCATACACTGAAGCTTTCTTT.

This clone was counted only a few times. The chain combines TRBV5-1 with TRBJ2-3; 10 bases are a match to TRBD2. Trimming at V came to 4 bases and at J to 3 bases, leaving 5 bases not matched to a gene. CDR1 and CDR2 (germline): SGHRS, YFSETQ. CDR3 length equals 15 residues. The CDR3 here is CASSAFSGGTDTQYF. DNA of the CDR3: TGCGCCAGCAGCGCCTTTAGCGGGGGGACAGATACGCAGTATTTT.

The chain employs TRBV5-3 and TRBJ2-2, with 9 bases lining up with TRBD1. TRBV5-3 is an open reading frame, and its role is uncertain. This CDR3 has 18 amino acids. With V trimmed by 1 base and J by 4 bases, 11 bases remained unmatched. CDR3 nucleotide sequence: TGTGCCAGAAGCTTGACAAACAGGGGGCGTCGACCCACCGGGGAGCTGTTTTTT. The encoded protein is CARSLTNRGRRPTGELFF.